Sequencing of this T cell receptor beta chain was carried out in a study of CXCR3-negative and CXCR3-positive naive CD8 T cells. About the research overall: Every library held about 1.5 +/- 0.3 million TRB reads, and the total came to around 150 million. Study-level points and caveats: Fresh PBMCs served for most assays, and CXCR3 expression fell partially after cryopreservation. Researchers report that CXCR3-positive naive cells carry more hydrophobic TRB CDR3s than CXCR3-negative naive cells.

Details on this clonotype: Its antigen remains unidentified.

Germline CDR1 SGHAT, CDR2 FQNNGV. The CDR3 totals 11 residues. The authors made the TRB cDNA libraries by 5' RACE using UMI labels. TCRdb re-called the 5' RACE reads and shows each CDR3 protein once, DNA omitted. The table for this sample gives under 110,000 distinct CDR3 sequences. What was sequenced was naive CXCR3+ CD8+ T cells from blood. This sample's subset: CD45RO-CCR7+CD27+CD95- naive CD8+ T cells expressing CXCR3 (TNR3+). The TCR was taken from a human donor in good health. Some clones in this sample may be carry-over from other donors' samples. V usage is TRBV11-2 and J usage is TRBJ1-3. The CDR3 here is CASSLGDTIYF.